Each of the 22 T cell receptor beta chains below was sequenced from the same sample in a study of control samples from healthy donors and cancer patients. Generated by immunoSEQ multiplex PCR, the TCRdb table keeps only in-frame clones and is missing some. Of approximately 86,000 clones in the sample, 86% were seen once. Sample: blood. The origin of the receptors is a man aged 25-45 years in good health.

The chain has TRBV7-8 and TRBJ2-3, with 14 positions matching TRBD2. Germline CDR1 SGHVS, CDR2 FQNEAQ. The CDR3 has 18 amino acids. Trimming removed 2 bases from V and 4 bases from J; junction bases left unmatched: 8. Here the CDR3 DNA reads TGTGCCAGCAGCTTAAGGCCCGGGACTAGCGGGGGTTCAGATACGCAGTATTTT. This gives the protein CASSLRPGTSGGSDTQYF.

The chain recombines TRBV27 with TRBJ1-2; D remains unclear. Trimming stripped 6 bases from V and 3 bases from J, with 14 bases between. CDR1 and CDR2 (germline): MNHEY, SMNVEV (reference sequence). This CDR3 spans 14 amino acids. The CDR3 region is CASSLTRKDYGYTF. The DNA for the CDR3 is TGTGCCAGCAGCCTCACAAGGAAAGACTATGGCTACACCTTC.

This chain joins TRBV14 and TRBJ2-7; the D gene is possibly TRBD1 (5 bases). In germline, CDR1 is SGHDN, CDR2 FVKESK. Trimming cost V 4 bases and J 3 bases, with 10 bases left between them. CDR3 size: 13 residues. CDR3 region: CASSPGYGYEQYF. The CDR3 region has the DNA TGTGCCAGCAGCCCAGGGTACGGCTACGAGCAGTACTTC.

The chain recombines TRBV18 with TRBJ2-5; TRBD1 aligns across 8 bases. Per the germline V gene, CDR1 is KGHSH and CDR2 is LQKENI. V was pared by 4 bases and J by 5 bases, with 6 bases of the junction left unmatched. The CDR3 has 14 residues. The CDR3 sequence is CASSQLQGVETQYF. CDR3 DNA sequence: TGTGCCAGCTCACAGTTACAGGGGGTGGAGACCCAGTACTTC.

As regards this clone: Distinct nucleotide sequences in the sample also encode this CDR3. CDR3 protein: CASSTGTGAGYGYTF. CDR3 coding DNA: TGTGCCAGCAGCACCGGGACAGGGGCTGGCTATGGCTACACCTTC. The chain is built from TRBV7-2 and TRBJ1-2; 10 bases are shared with TRBD1. The V and J ends lost 5 bases and 4 bases, in that order; junction bases with no gene match: 7. This CDR3 spans 15 amino acids. Germline V lookup: CDR1 SGHTA, CDR2 FQGNSA.

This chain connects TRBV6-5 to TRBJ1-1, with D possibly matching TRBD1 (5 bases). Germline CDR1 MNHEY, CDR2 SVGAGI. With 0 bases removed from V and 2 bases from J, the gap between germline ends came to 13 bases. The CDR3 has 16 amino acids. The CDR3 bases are TGTGCCAGCAGTTACTCGGGGCCCCCGCTCAACACTGAAGCTTTCTTT. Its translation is CASSYSGPPLNTEAFF.

In DNA, the CDR3 is TGTGCCAGTAGTATCGACAGGGGACTACAAGAGACCCAGTACTTC. Translated, it gives CASSIDRGLQETQYF. The rearrangement links TRBV19 to TRBJ2-5; possibly TRBD1 for D (8 bases). V lost 3 bases and J lost 2, with 13 bases in between. This CDR3 has 15 amino acids. The germline V gene encodes CDR1 LNHDA and CDR2 SQIVND (reference sequence).

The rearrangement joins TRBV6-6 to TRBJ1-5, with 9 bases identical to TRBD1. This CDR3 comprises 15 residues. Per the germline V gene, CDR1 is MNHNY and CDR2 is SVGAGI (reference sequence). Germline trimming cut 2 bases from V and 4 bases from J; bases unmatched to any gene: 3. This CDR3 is CASSYLDRGNQPQHF. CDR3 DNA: TGTGCCAGCAGTTACCTGGACAGGGGAAATCAGCCCCAGCATTTT.

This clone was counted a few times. CDR3 nucleotide sequence: TGTGCCAGCAGGTCTAGCGGGGGGACAGATACGCAGTATTTT. Protein product: CASRSSGGTDTQYF. The chain recombines TRBV2 with TRBJ2-3, with TRBD2 matching 11 bases. CDR3 length equals 14 residues. V lost 6 bases, J lost 3 bases, and 2 bases stayed unmatched. Germline-derived CDR1 and CDR2 are SNHLY and FYNNEI.

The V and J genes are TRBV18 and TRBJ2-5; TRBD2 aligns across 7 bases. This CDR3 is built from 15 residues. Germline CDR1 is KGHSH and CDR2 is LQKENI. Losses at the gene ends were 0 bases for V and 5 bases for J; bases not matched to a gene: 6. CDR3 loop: CASSPPGTTSETQYF. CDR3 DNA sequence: TGTGCCAGCTCACCACCCGGGACTACGTCTGAGACCCAGTACTTC.

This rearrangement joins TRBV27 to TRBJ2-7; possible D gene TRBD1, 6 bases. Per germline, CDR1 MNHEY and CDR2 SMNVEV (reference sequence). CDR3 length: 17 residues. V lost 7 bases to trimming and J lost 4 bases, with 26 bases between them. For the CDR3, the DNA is TGTGCCAGCACCCCAGTTGGGTGGGGGCGATCCTTGTACGAGCAGTACTTC. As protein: CASTPVGWGRSLYEQYF.

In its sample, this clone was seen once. CDR3 DNA: TGTGCCAGCAGTTTATACAGGGGGCGCGACGAGCAGTACTTC. Protein: CASSLYRGRDEQYF. This chain joins TRBV27 and TRBJ2-7; 9 bases fit TRBD1. The junction had 3 bases not matched to a gene; V was cut back by 1 base and J by 5 bases. The length of the CDR3 is 14 residues. Per the germline V gene, CDR1 is MNHEY and CDR2 is SMNVEV (reference sequence).

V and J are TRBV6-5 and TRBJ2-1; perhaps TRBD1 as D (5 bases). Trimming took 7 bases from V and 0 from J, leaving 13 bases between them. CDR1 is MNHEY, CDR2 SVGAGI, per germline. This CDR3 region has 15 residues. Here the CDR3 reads CASNPRGFSYNEQFF. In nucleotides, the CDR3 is TGTGCCAGCAACCCAAGGGGATTCTCCTACAATGAGCAGTTCTTC.

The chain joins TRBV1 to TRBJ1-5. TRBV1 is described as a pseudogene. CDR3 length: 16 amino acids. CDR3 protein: CTSSQDFTKINQPQHF. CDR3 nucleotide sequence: TGCACCAGCAGCCAAGATTTTACCAAAATTAATCAGCCCCAGCATTTT.

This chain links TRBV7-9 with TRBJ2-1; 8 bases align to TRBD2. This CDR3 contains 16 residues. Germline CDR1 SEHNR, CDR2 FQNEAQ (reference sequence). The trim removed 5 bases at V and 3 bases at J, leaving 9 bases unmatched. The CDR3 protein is CASSPERGPNYNEQFF. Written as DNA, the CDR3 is TGTGCCAGCAGCCCAGAGCGGGGGCCAAACTACAATGAGCAGTTCTTC.

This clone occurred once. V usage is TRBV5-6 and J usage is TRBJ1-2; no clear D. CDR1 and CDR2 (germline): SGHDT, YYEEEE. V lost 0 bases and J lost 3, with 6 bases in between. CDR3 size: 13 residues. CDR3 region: CASSLGRDYGYTF. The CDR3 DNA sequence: TGTGCCAGCAGCTTGGGAAGGGACTATGGCTACACCTTC.

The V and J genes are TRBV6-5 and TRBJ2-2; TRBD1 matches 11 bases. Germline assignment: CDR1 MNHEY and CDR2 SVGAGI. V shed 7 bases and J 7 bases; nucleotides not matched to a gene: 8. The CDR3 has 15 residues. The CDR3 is CASTKGQGGNGELFF. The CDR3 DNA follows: TGTGCCAGCACCAAGGGACAGGGGGGAAACGGGGAGCTGTTTTTT.

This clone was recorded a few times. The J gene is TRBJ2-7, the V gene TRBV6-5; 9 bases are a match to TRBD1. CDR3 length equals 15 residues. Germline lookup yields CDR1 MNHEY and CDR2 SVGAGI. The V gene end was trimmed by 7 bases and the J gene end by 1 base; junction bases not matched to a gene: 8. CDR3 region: CASTNIDRGSYEQYF. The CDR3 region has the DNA TGTGCCAGCACCAACATAGACAGGGGGTCCTACGAGCAGTACTTC.

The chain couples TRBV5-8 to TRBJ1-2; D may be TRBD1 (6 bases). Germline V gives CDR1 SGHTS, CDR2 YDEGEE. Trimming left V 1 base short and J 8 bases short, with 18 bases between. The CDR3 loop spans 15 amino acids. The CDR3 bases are TGTGCCAGCAGCTTGCACCGTCGGGGGCGCAGGGGCTACACCTTC. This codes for CASSLHRRGRRGYTF.

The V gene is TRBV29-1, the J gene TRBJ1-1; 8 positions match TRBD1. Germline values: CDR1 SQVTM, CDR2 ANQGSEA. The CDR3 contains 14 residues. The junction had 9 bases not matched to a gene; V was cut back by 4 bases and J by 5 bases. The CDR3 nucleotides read TGCAGCGTTGCGGTAGGACAGGGAAAAACTGAAGCTTTCTTT. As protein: CSVAVGQGKTEAFF.

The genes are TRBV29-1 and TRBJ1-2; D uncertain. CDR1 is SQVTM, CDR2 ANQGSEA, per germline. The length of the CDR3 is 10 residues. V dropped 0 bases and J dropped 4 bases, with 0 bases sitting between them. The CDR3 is CSVEDYGYTF. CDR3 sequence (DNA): TGCAGCGTTGAAGACTATGGCTACACCTTC.

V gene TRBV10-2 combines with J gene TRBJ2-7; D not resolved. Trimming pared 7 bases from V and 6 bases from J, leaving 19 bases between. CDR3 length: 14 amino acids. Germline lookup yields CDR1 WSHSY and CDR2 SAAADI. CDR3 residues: CASISMSSPFEQYV. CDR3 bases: TGCGCCAGCATTTCGATGTCCTCCCCTTTCGAGCAGTACGTC.